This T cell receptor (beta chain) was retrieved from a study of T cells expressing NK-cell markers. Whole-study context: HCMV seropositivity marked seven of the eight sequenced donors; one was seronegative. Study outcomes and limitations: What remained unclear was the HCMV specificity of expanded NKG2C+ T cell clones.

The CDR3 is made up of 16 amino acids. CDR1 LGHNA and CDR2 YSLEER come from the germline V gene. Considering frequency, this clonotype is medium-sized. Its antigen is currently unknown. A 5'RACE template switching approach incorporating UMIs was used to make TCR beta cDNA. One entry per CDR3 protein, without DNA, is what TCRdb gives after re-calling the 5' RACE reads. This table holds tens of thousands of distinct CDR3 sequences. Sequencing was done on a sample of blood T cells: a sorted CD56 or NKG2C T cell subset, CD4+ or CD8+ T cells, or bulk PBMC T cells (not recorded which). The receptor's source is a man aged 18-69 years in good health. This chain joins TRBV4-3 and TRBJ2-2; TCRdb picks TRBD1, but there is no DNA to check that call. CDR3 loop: CASSQDRDRHTGELFF.